The clone carrying this TCR beta chain was seen at least ten times. The target antigen is unknown. The CDR3 covers 14 residues. V was trimmed by 2 bases and J by 5 bases, leaving 13 bases between them. Germline V CDR1 and CDR2: SGHRS, YFSETQ. Thyroid ultrasound, orbital computed tomography, clinical symptoms, and serum thyroxine and TRAb underpinned diagnoses. It was RNA transcripts that yielded the amplified TCR beta CDR3 regions. The HTBI set primed first-round TCR CDR3 RT-PCR. TCRdb processed the multiplex PCR reads anew with MiXCR; each CDR3 protein has one entry. The sample contains around 35,000 distinct CDR3 sequences, around 53% of which appear only once. This sample stems from a study of T cells in Graves' hyperthyroidism and ophthalmopathy. Study results and caveats: The blood repertoire included most of the expanded thyroid clonotypes above 0.001. The model forecast ophthalmopathy, anticipating it by a median about six months before onset.

This receptor was obtained from a middle-aged man with Graves' ophthalmopathy. Sequenced material: blood. V usage is TRBV5-1 and J usage is TRBJ1-1; D possibly corresponds to TRBD1 (6 bases). The CDR3 sequence is CASSFTGRGTEAFF. CDR3 bases: TGCGCCAGCAGCTTCACAGGGAGGGGGACTGAAGCTTTCTTT. Drawing the rest from reference TRBV5-1 and TRBJ1-1, the complete variable domain is KAGVTQTPRYLIKTRGQQVTLSCSPISGHRSVSWYQQTPGQGLQFLFEYFSETQRNKGNFPGRFSGRQFSNSRSEMNVSTLELGDSALYLCASSFTGRGTEAFFGQGTRLTVV.